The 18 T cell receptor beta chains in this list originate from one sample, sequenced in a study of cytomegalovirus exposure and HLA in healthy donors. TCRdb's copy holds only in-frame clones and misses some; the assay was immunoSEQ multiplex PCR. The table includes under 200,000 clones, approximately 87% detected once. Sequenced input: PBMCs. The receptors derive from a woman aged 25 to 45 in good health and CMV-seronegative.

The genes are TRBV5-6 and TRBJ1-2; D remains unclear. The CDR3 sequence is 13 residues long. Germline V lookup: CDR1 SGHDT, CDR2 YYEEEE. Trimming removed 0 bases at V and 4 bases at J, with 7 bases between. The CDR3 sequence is CASSLEGFYGYTF. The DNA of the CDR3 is TGTGCCAGCAGCTTGGAGGGTTTCTATGGCTACACCTTC.

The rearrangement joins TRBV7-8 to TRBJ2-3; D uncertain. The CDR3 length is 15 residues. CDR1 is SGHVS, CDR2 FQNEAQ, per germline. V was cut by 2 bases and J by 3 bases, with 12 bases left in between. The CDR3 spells CASSLTIRGTDTQYF. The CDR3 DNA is TGTGCCAGCAGCTTAACCATTAGAGGTACAGATACGCAGTATTTT.

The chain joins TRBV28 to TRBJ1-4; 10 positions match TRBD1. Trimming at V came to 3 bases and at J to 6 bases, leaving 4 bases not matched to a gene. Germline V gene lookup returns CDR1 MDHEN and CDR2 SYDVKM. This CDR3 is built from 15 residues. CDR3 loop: CASSLAGTGDEKLFF. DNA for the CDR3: TGTGCCAGCAGTTTGGCCGGGACAGGGGATGAAAAACTGTTTTTT.

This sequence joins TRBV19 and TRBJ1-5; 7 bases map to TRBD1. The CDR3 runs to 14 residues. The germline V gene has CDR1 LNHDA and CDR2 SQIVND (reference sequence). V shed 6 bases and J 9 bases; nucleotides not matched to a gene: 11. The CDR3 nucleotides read TGTGCCAGTAGCCTCGGGACAGAGGTTCCGCCCCAGCATTTT. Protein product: CASSLGTEVPPQHF.

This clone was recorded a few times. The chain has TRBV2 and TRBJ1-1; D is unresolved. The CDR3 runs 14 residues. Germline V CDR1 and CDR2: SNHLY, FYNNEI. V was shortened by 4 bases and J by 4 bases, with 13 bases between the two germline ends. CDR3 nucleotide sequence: TGTGCCAGCAGTGTTCGTCCGGGAATCACTGAAGCTTTCTTT. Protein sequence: CASSVRPGITEAFF.

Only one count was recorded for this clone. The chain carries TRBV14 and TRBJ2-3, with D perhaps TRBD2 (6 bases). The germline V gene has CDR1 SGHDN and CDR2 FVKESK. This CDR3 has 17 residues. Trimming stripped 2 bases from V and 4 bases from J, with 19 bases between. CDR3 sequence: CASSQTDGTSYSDTQYF. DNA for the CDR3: TGTGCCAGCAGCCAAACCGACGGGACTTCTTATTCAGATACGCAGTATTTT.

The CDR3 protein is CASSSIGSNQPQHF. The CDR3 DNA reads TGTGCCAGCAGCTCGATAGGTAGCAATCAGCCCCAGCATTTT. V and J are TRBV5-4 and TRBJ1-5; D is ambiguous. Germline assignment: CDR1 SGHNT and CDR2 YYREEE (reference sequence). The CDR3 consists of 14 residues. Trimming removed 3 bases from V and 0 bases from J, with 7 bases in between.

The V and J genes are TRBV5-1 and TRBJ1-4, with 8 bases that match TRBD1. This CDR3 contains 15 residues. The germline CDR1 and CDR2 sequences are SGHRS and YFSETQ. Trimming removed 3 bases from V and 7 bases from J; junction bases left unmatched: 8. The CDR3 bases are TGCGCCAGCAGCTCGCAGGGGGCGGAAGGTGAAAAACTGTTTTTT. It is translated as CASSSQGAEGEKLFF.

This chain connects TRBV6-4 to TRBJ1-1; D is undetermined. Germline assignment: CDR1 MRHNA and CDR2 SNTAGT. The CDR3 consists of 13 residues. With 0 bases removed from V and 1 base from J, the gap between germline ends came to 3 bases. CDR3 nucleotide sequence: TGTGCCAGCAGTGACTCCACGAACACTGAAGCTTTCTTT. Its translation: CASSDSTNTEAFF.

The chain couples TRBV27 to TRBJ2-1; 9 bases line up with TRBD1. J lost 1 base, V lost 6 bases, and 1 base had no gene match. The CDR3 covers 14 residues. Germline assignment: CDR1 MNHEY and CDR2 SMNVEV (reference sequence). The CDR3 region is CASRTGGSYNEQFF. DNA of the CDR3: TGTGCCAGCAGGACAGGGGGATCCTACAATGAGCAGTTCTTC.

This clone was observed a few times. The CDR3 DNA reads as TGTGCCAGCAGCTTCGGACAGACCTACGAGCAGTACTTC. Translated: CASSFGQTYEQYF. The gene calls are TRBV5-4 and TRBJ2-7, with a tentative D call TRBD1 (6 bases). V was pared by 2 bases and J by 2 bases, with 8 bases between. The CDR3 spans 13 residues. CDR1 is SGHNT and CDR2 is YYREEE in the germline V gene (reference sequence).

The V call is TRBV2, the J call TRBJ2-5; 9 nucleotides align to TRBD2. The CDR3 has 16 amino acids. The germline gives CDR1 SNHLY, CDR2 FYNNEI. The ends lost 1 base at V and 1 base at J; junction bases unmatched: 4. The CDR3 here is CASSEGAAGGQETQYF. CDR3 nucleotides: TGTGCCAGCAGTGAAGGGGCAGCGGGAGGCCAAGAGACCCAGTACTTC.

The CDR3 reads CASSLEGARLTSTDTQYF. CDR3 nucleotides: TGTGCCAGCAGTTTGGAGGGGGCCCGCCTAACTAGCACAGATACGCAGTATTTT. The chain links TRBV2 to TRBJ2-3; TRBD1 might be the D (7 bases). The CDR3 length is 18 residues. V gave up 5 bases and J gave up 0 bases, with 21 bases separating them. The germline V gene encodes CDR1 SNHLY and CDR2 FYNNEI.

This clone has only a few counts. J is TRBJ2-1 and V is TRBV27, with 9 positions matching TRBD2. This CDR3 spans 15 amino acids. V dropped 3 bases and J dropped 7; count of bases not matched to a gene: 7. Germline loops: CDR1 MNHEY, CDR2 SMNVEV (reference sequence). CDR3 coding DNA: TGTGCCAGCAGTTTGCCAGCGGGAGGCCTAAATGAGCAGTTCTTC. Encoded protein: CASSLPAGGLNEQFF.

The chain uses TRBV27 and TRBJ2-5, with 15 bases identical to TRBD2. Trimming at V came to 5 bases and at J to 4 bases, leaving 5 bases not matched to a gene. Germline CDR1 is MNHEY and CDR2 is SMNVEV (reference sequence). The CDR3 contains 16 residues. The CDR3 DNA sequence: TGTGCCAGCAGTCCGCGGACTAGCGGGAGGGGAGAGACCCAGTACTTC. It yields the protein CASSPRTSGRGETQYF.

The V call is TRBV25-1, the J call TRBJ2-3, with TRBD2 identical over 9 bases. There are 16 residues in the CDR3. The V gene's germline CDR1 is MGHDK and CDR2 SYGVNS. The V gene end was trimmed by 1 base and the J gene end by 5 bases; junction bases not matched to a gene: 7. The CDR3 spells CASSELASGMVDTQYF. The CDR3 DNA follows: TGTGCCAGCAGTGAATTGGCTAGCGGGATGGTAGATACGCAGTATTTT.

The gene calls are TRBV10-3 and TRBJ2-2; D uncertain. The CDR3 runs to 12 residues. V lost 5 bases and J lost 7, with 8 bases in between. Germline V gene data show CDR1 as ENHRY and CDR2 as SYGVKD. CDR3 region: CAISTADGELFF. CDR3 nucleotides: TGTGCCATCAGTACGGCTGACGGGGAGCTGTTTTTT.

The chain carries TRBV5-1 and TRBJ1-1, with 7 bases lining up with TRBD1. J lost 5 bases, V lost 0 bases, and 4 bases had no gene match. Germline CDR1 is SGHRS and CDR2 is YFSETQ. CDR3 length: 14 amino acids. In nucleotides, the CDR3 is TGCGCCAGCAGCTTGGAGGGACAGCGGACTGAAGCTTTCTTT. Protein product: CASSLEGQRTEAFF. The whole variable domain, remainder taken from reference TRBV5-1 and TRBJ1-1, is KAGVTQTPRYLIKTRGQQVTLSCSPISGHRSVSWYQQTPGQGLQFLFEYFSETQRNKGNFPGRFSGRQFSNSRSEMNVSTLELGDSALYLCASSLEGQRTEAFFGQGTRLTVV.